This T cell receptor beta chain was recovered during a study of blood T cell repertoires in COVID-19 (dated by TCRdb to 2018 to 2021). Turning to the overall study: Samples from collaborators originated in the United States, Italy and Spain and spanned both the acute and convalescent phases of COVID-19. The material from the prospective study consisted of cDNA or gDNA derived from T cells, B-cell-depleted T cells, or PBMCs. The dataset comprised deeply sampled blood TCRbeta repertoires from subjects exposed to, actively infected with, or recovered from COVID-19. The repertoires were made available in a free public database intended to serve as a resource for research on the immune response to SARS-CoV-2. Samples came from the ongoing ImmuneRACE study (first 160 participants) plus 1,254 subjects from 6 global collaborators. The sample metadata nearly always contained a de-identified subject ID, COVID-19 status, age in years and sex. Where available, HLA class I and class II types were taken from metadata supplied by the sample provider and were not determined by assay-based typing.

TCRbeta CDR3 regions were amplified from genomic DNA by means of the immunoSEQ Assay, a bias-controlled multiplex PCR. The original pipeline was this. Within the assay, amplification of reference gene primers was used to estimate how many nucleated cells each sample contained. Sequence reads were collapsed and filtered to measure the absolute abundance of every unique TCRbeta CDR3 rearrangement. For each sample, productive Simpson clonality was calculated as the square root of Simpson's diversity index across productive rearrangements. The table comes from immuneACCESS by way of TCRdb, which keeps in-frame sequences with V and J called. Part of the clones is missing from these tables; in studies checked, under half for an unresolved V gene and the rest for unknown reasons. The DNA was the basis for D and trimming; V, J and clone size are from that table. This sample comprises fewer than 200,000 clones, just under 90% of them detected only once. The top ten clonotypes cover roughly 0.9% of the sample.

Broad study findings and their caveats: Clinical and demographic metadata were provided uncurated, with the amount varying by source and participant.

In the case of this clone: The antigen it recognizes is unknown. Per-base quality was not reported, and no clone a single base away is much larger than it.

Samples from volunteer blood donors who had recovered from COVID-19 were contributed by a second Seattle source. Each collaborating institution followed its own protocols to collect whole blood in K2EDTA tubes. Collaborator samples were shipped for TCRbeta analysis as frozen whole blood, isolated PBMCs, or DNA extracted from either sample type. The germline V gene gives CDR1 as SGHDT and CDR2 as YYEEEE. The V and J ends are trimmed by 7 bases and 8 bases, leaving 21 bases between them. The CDR3 measures 14 amino acids from cysteine to phenylalanine. The CDR3 DNA has 42 bases and is translated from base 1.

The sample consisted of peripheral blood. This sequence originates from a woman aged 18-29 years who had recovered from COVID-19. The sequence joins TRBV5-6 to TRBJ1-2, with no D gene named confidently. CDR3 protein: CASGRKEEGSGYTF. The DNA sequence is given as TGTGCCAGCGGCCGAAAGGAGGAGGGAAGCGGCTACACCTTC. Beyond the CDR3, the reference TRBV5-6 and TRBJ1-2 genes provide the residues; the full variable domain reads: DAGVTQSPTHLIKTRGQQVTLRCSPKSGHDTVSWYQQALGQGPQFIFQYYEEEERQRGNFPDRFSGHQFPNYSSELNVNALLLGDSALYLCASGRKEEGSGYTFGSGTRLTVV.